The 32 T cell receptor beta chains listed next were all sequenced from one sample in a study of CD8+ T cells in alopecia areata. RNA extraction and reverse transcription yielded cDNA as sequencing template. Only in-frame clones appear in the TCRdb table, and some are missing; sequencing was by immunoSEQ multiplex PCR. In the table there are tens of thousands of clones, 55% to 75% of which are singletons. Source: CD8+ T cells sorted from blood, taken at week 0. These TCRs come from a human donor with alopecia areata.

CDR3: CASSPGAGSYEQYF. The CDR3 DNA follows: TGTGCCAGCTCACCCGGTGCGGGTAGCTACGAGCAGTACTTC. The V gene is TRBV18, the J gene TRBJ2-7; maybe TRBD2 (5 bases). V was pared by 3 bases and J by 3 bases, with 12 bases between. The germline V gene encodes CDR1 KGHSH and CDR2 LQKENI. CDR3 size: 14 residues. Filled out from reference TRBV18 and TRBJ2-7, the complete variable domain reads NAGVMQNPRHLVRRRGQEARLRCSPMKGHSHVYWYRQLPEEGLKFMVYLQKENIIDESGMPKERFSAEFPKEGPSILRIQQVVRGDSAAYFCASSPGAGSYEQYFGPGTRLTVT.

The chain links TRBV29-1 to TRBJ1-2, with 7 bases lining up with TRBD1. With V trimmed by 7 bases and J by 4 bases, 9 bases remained unmatched. CDR3 length: 13 residues. Germline V CDR1 and CDR2: SQVTM, ANQGSEA. The CDR3: CSARTGTVYGYTF. CDR3 coding DNA: TGCAGCGCCCGGACCGGGACAGTCTATGGCTACACCTTC.

CDR3 in DNA: TGTGCCAGCAGCTTGGAATCTGATGGCGGGGATACGCAGTATTTT. Translation: CASSLESDGGDTQYF. This chain links TRBV5-6 with TRBJ2-3; a weak D match, TRBD2 (5 bases). Germline V gene sequence: CDR1 SGHDT, CDR2 YYEEEE. The CDR3 sequence is 15 residues long. The V and J ends lost 0 bases and 6 bases respectively, with 14 bases between them.

The rearrangement links TRBV19 to TRBJ1-5; TRBD1 might be the D (5 bases). The CDR3 runs to 16 residues. Per germline, CDR1 LNHDA and CDR2 SQIVND (reference sequence). V lost 6 bases, J lost 1 base, and 16 bases lay in between. The CDR3 DNA reads as TGTGCCAGTAGCACGCCCGGGACGGAGAGCAATCAGCCCCAGCATTTT. Translating gives CASSTPGTESNQPQHF. Variable domain in full (rest from reference TRBV19 and TRBJ1-5): DGGITQSPKYLFRKEGQNVTLSCEQNLNHDAMYWYRQDPGQGLRLIYYSQIVNDFQKGDIAEGYSVSREKKESFPLTVTSAQKNPTAFYLCASSTPGTESNQPQHFGDGTRLSIL.

This clone was recorded a few times. The CDR3 coding sequence is TGTGCCAGCACTCGGGGGAAAGAGACCCAGTACTTC. This codes for CASTRGKETQYF. The chain is built from TRBV2 and TRBJ2-5; D perhaps matches TRBD2 (6 bases). V lost 7 bases and J 3 bases, leaving 9 bases between the germline ends. This CDR3 spans 12 amino acids. CDR1 and CDR2 from the germline V gene are SNHLY and FYNNEI.

The chain is built from TRBV7-9 and TRBJ2-5; 9 bases align to TRBD1. Trimming cost V 5 bases and J 5 bases; bases outside gene matches: 9. Germline V lookup: CDR1 SEHNR, CDR2 FQNEAQ (reference sequence). This CDR3 is built from 15 residues. This chain's CDR3 is CASSPAQGARETQYF. In DNA form, the CDR3 reads TGTGCCAGCAGCCCAGCACAGGGGGCAAGGGAGACCCAGTACTTC.

The chain recombines TRBV29-1 with TRBJ2-3, with D possibly TRBD2 on 5 matching bases. In germline, CDR1 is SQVTM, CDR2 ANQGSEA. V was cut by 3 bases and J by 0 bases, with 10 bases left in between. This CDR3 region has 14 residues. The CDR3 loop reads CSVDAPGSTDTQYF. CDR3 sequence (DNA): TGCAGCGTTGACGCTCCGGGAAGCACAGATACGCAGTATTTT.

The CDR3 loop reads CASSSKLAVGETQYF. The CDR3 nucleotides are TGCGCCAGCAGCTCGAAACTAGCGGTTGGGGAGACCCAGTACTTC. This rearrangement joins TRBV5-1 to TRBJ2-5; 8 positions agree with TRBD2. Germline V gene lookup returns CDR1 SGHRS and CDR2 YFSETQ. V gave up 3 bases and J gave up 5 bases; unmatched junction bases: 9. This CDR3 contains 15 residues.

The chain combines TRBV2 with TRBJ2-7; 8 bases are a match to TRBD1. The CDR3 is 12 amino acids. CDR1 and CDR2 (germline): SNHLY, FYNNEI. The V segment lost 7 bases and the J segment 5 bases; nucleotides outside the gene matches: 4. The CDR3 DNA sequence: TGTGCCAGCATGGCAGGGGGCAACGAGCAGTACTTC. Translating gives CASMAGGNEQYF.

This rearrangement joins TRBV29-1 to TRBJ2-1; 11 bases fit TRBD2. From germline, CDR1 is SQVTM and CDR2 ANQGSEA. The junction had 5 bases not matched to a gene; V was cut back by 7 bases and J by 3 bases. The CDR3 sequence is 14 residues long. CDR3 DNA sequence: TGCAGCGCCCAGGGACTAGCGGACTACAATGAGCAGTTCTTC. Encoded protein: CSAQGLADYNEQFF.

The V and J genes are TRBV25-1 and TRBJ2-2; D remains ambiguous. This CDR3 spans 15 amino acids. V was shortened by 3 bases and J by 4 bases, with 12 bases between the two germline ends. Germline V CDR1 and CDR2: MGHDK, SYGVNS. In nucleotides, the CDR3 is TGTGCCAGCAGTGAGCATGGTAGATTCACCGGGGAGCTGTTTTTT. Amino acid sequence: CASSEHGRFTGELFF.

In its sample, this clone was seen a few times. Germline and junction disagree at one end, which may indicate a read error. This rearrangement joins TRBV7-9 to TRBJ2-1; 11 bases are a match to TRBD2. The CDR3 runs 15 residues. CDR1 and CDR2 from the germline V gene are SEHNR and FQNEAQ (reference sequence). CDR3 amino acids: CASSPGTSGHNEGIF. The CDR3 coding sequence is TGTGCCAGCAGCCCCGGGACTAGCGGTCACAATGAAGGGATCTTC. Together with reference TRBV7-9 and TRBJ2-1, the CDR3 gives the full variable domain: DTGVSQNPRHKITKRGQNVTFRCDPISEHNRLYWYRQTLGQGPEFLTYFQNEAQLEKSRLLSDRFSAERPKGSFSTLEIQRTEQGDSAMYLCASSPGTSGHNEGIFGPGTRLTVL.

V usage is TRBV5-6 and J usage is TRBJ2-1; 10 bases match TRBD1. V dropped 3 bases and J dropped 2; count of bases not matched to a gene: 5. Germline assignment: CDR1 SGHDT and CDR2 YYEEEE. The CDR3 consists of 16 residues. CDR3 coding DNA: TGTGCCAGCAGCTCAAGGACAGGGGGGGCCTACAATGAGCAGTTCTTC. Its protein product is CASSSRTGGAYNEQFF.

This chain uses TRBV29-1 with TRBJ2-1, with 8 bases identical to TRBD1. The J segment lost 8 bases and the V segment lost 1 base, leaving 10 bases of the junction unmatched. The CDR3 has 15 amino acids. The germline CDR1 and CDR2 sequences are SQVTM and ANQGSEA. The CDR3 bases are TGCAGCGTTGAAGGTCGTCAGGGGGCGGGCGATGAGCAGTTCTTC. Protein sequence: CSVEGRQGAGDEQFF.

V and J are TRBV5-1 and TRBJ1-1; D is perhaps TRBD1 (5 bases). V lost 3 bases to trimming and J lost 1 base, with 10 bases between them. The CDR3 covers 14 residues. Germline CDR1 is SGHRS and CDR2 is YFSETQ. CDR3 in amino acids: CASSSGVANTEAFF. The CDR3 nucleotides are TGCGCCAGCAGCTCGGGGGTTGCGAACACTGAAGCTTTCTTT.

The rearrangement uses TRBV27 and TRBJ2-4; the D is unclear. Trimming pared 2 bases from V and 3 bases from J, leaving 5 bases between. CDR3 length equals 13 residues. CDR1 MNHEY and CDR2 SMNVEV come from the germline V gene (reference sequence). DNA for the CDR3: TGTGCCAGCAGTTTAGGGGACAAAAACATTCAGTACTTC. This sequence encodes CASSLGDKNIQYF.

This chain joins TRBV5-1 and TRBJ2-7; D might be TRBD2 (5 bases). The germline V gene has CDR1 SGHRS and CDR2 YFSETQ. The CDR3 has 15 amino acids. Trimming removed 4 bases at V and 5 bases at J, with 19 bases between. The DNA for the CDR3 is TGCGCCAGCAGCCCCCGAGGAGGCCGGGGAAACGAGCAGTACTTC. Protein sequence: CASSPRGGRGNEQYF.

The CDR3, as DNA: TGCAGCGTTGCGGGGGGGGACTTGAACTATGGCTACACCTTC. Protein sequence: CSVAGGDLNYGYTF. This chain uses TRBV29-1 with TRBJ1-2, with D tentatively TRBD1 (5 bases). The CDR3 runs to 14 residues. Germline values: CDR1 SQVTM, CDR2 ANQGSEA. Trimming removed 4 bases from V and 2 bases from J, with 14 bases in between.

This clone appeared a few times. The chain recombines TRBV9 with TRBJ1-1; no clear D. Per the germline V gene, CDR1 is SGDLS and CDR2 is YYNGEE. This CDR3 region has 13 residues. The V end was cut by 1 base, the J end by 3 bases, with 7 bases between. CDR3 loop: CASSVRRDTEAFF. CDR3 bases: TGTGCCAGCAGCGTACGTCGGGACACTGAAGCTTTCTTT.

The chain recombines TRBV29-1 with TRBJ2-4; 10 bases are shared with TRBD1. Germline V gene sequence: CDR1 SQVTM, CDR2 ANQGSEA. V lost 7 bases and J lost 8; bases outside the gene matches: 5. CDR3 length: 12 residues. CDR3: CSATGTGDIQYF. The DNA for the CDR3 is TGCAGCGCTACCGGGACAGGGGACATTCAGTACTTC. The variable domain in full, completed from reference TRBV29-1 and TRBJ2-4, reads SAVISQKPSRDICQRGTSLTIQCQVDSQVTMMFWYRQQPGQSLTLIATANQGSEATYESGFVIDKFPISRPNLTFSTLTVSNMSPEDSSIYLCSATGTGDIQYFGAGTRLSVL.

V is TRBV6-5 and J is TRBJ2-7; either TRBD1 or TRBD2 may supply D (5 bases each). V was clipped by 5 bases and J by 0 bases, with 14 bases between them. This CDR3 contains 15 residues. Germline V lookup: CDR1 MNHEY, CDR2 SVGAGI. CDR3 sequence: CASSPGASSSYEQYF. The CDR3 bases are TGTGCCAGCAGTCCCGGGGCTTCTAGCTCCTACGAGCAGTACTTC.

As DNA, the CDR3 is TGTGCCAGCAGTGAACACTCTAGCGGAGTCTACGAGCAGTACTTC. Protein sequence: CASSEHSSGVYEQYF. V usage is TRBV2 and J usage is TRBJ2-7; 7 bases agree with TRBD2. This CDR3 comprises 15 residues. Per the germline V gene, CDR1 is SNHLY and CDR2 is FYNNEI. V dropped 2 bases and J dropped 3; count of bases not matched to a gene: 7.

The chain couples TRBV4-3 to TRBJ1-2, with 7 bases aligning to TRBD1. From germline, CDR1 is LGHNA and CDR2 YSLEER. This CDR3 is 15 amino acids long. The J segment lost 6 bases and the V segment lost 2 bases, leaving 9 bases of the junction unmatched. The DNA of the CDR3 is TGCGCCAGCAGCCAATCTCTGACAGGGTTGAATGGCTACACCTTC. It codes for CASSQSLTGLNGYTF.

This clone appeared a few times. V is TRBV29-1 and J is TRBJ2-5; the D gene is possibly TRBD2 (5 bases). Trimming cost V 3 bases and J 5 bases, with 25 bases left between them. The CDR3 loop spans 17 amino acids. Germline V lookup: CDR1 SQVTM, CDR2 ANQGSEA. CDR3 protein: CSVDNQGEGEQGETQYF. In DNA, the CDR3 is TGCAGCGTTGATAACCAAGGAGAGGGCGAACAAGGGGAGACCCAGTACTTC. The whole variable domain, filled in from reference TRBV29-1 and TRBJ2-5, reads SAVISQKPSRDICQRGTSLTIQCQVDSQVTMMFWYRQQPGQSLTLIATANQGSEATYESGFVIDKFPISRPNLTFSTLTVSNMSPEDSSIYLCSVDNQGEGEQGETQYFGPGTRLLVL.

The V gene is TRBV9, the J gene TRBJ2-7; D gene uncertain. Germline values: CDR1 SGDLS, CDR2 YYNGEE. The germline V and J ends were trimmed by 3 bases and 0 bases, with 19 bases remaining between them. CDR3 length equals 17 residues. The CDR3 reads CASSASPTPRGSYEQYF. CDR3 sequence (DNA): TGTGCCAGCAGCGCGAGCCCGACCCCCCGCGGCTCCTACGAGCAGTACTTC.

This clone showed up just a few times. The chain uses TRBV7-9 and TRBJ1-1; possible D gene TRBD1, 6 bases. CDR3 length equals 16 residues. V lost 5 bases and J 3 bases, leaving 19 bases between the germline ends. Germline V gene data show CDR1 as SEHNR and CDR2 as FQNEAQ (reference sequence). For the CDR3, the DNA is TGTGCCAGCAGCACGTCCGACAGGCAAGACGACACTGAAGCTTTCTTT. This sequence encodes CASSTSDRQDDTEAFF.

The rearrangement joins TRBV7-9 to TRBJ2-3, with 9 bases that match TRBD2. Germline CDR1 reads SEHNR; CDR2 reads FQNEAQ (reference sequence). V lost 5 bases to trimming and J lost 5 bases; unmatched junction nucleotides: 14. The CDR3 has 17 amino acids. This CDR3 is CASSPPPAGGLGDTQYF. CDR3 in DNA: TGTGCCAGCAGCCCCCCTCCCGCGGGGGGGCTAGGAGATACGCAGTATTTT.

This chain uses TRBV13 with TRBJ1-3; D might be TRBD1 (5 bases). Germline CDR1 and CDR2: PRHDT and FYEKMQ (reference sequence). The V end lost 5 bases, the J end lost 3 bases, and 20 bases lay between the germline ends. There are 17 residues in the CDR3. The CDR3 protein is CASSAVTGTKDGNTIYF. The CDR3 DNA sequence: TGTGCCAGCAGCGCTGTGACCGGGACGAAGGATGGAAACACCATATATTTT.

Within the sample, this clone is medium-sized. The gene calls are TRBV25-1 and TRBJ2-3, with 13 bases lining up with TRBD2. The V gene end was trimmed by 8 bases and the J gene end by 2 bases; junction bases not matched to a gene: 1. CDR3 size: 14 residues. Germline values: CDR1 MGHDK, CDR2 SYGVNS. CDR3 in DNA: TGTGCCAGCGGGACTAGCGGGGACACAGATACGCAGTATTTT. It yields the protein CASGTSGDTDTQYF.

The sample holds one count of this clone. The chain combines TRBV7-6 with TRBJ2-3; no definite D call. Between the trimmed V and J ends, which lost 6 bases and 2 bases, there was a span of 6 bases. Germline CDR1 and CDR2: SGHVS and FNYEAQ. The CDR3 consists of 12 residues. CDR3 sequence (DNA): TGTGCCAGCAGTTCTCTCACAGATACGCAGTATTTT. Its translation: CASSSLTDTQYF.

This clone appeared a few times. DNA for the CDR3: TGTGCCAGCAGTTTTGCAAACACCATATATTTT. It is translated as CASSFANTIYF. The chain joins TRBV28 to TRBJ1-3, with no clear D. CDR1 and CDR2 (germline): MDHEN, SYDVKM. The CDR3 contains 11 residues. The V and J ends lost 3 bases and 6 bases respectively, with 3 bases between them.

The chain combines TRBV27 with TRBJ2-2; 7 bases align to TRBD1. V shed 6 bases, J shed 6 bases, and the junction held 4 bases outside the gene matches. This CDR3 has 13 residues. The V gene's germline CDR1 is MNHEY and CDR2 SMNVEV (reference sequence). CDR3 sequence: CASSYQGAGELFF. CDR3 in DNA: TGTGCCAGCAGCTACCAGGGGGCCGGGGAGCTGTTTTTT.